This T cell receptor beta chain comes out of a study of CD8 T cells in Susac syndrome. The RNA input was about 0.5 to 1 ug, and it was reverse transcribed with random hexamers. TCRdb called the immunoSEQ multiplex PCR reads again in MiXCR, with one record for every CDR3 protein. The sample shows approximately 190,000 distinct CDR3 sequences, about 95% of them seen only once. The V gene's germline CDR1 is SQVTM and CDR2 ANQGSEA. The junction had 2 bases not matched to a gene; V was cut back by 0 bases and J by 0 bases. CDR3 length: 14 residues. The sequence came from a human donor with Susac syndrome. This sequence joins TRBV29-1 and TRBJ2-7; 7 bases are a match to TRBD2. Input material: CD8+ T cells from PBMCs. For the CDR3, the DNA is TGCAGCGTTGAAGAGCGCGGGAGCTCCTACGAGCAGTACTTC. Translation: CSVEERGSSYEQYF.